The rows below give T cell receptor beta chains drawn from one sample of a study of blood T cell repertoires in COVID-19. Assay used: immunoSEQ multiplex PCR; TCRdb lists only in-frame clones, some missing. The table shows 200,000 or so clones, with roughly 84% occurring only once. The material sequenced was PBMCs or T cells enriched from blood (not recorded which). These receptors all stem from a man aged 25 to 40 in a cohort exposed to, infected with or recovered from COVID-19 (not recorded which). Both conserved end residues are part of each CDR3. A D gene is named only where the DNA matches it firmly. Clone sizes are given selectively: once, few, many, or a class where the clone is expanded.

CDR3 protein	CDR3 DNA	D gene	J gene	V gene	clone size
CASSQFVTDSYNEQFF	TGTGCCAGCAGCCAATTCGTCACAGATAGCTACAATGAGCAGTTCTTC	NA	TRBJ2-1	TRBV14	many
CASSYPKTSGGRDIQYF	TGTGCCAGCAGTTACCCCAAGACTAGCGGAGGACGTGACATTCAGTACTTC	TRBD2	TRBJ2-4	TRBV6-2/TRBV6-3	NA
CASSQEGQGSYTQYF	TGCGCCAGCAGCCAAGAGGGACAGGGGTCATATACGCAGTATTTT	TRBD1	TRBJ2-3	TRBV4-3	NA
CASRPSLLAETYNEQFF	TGTGCCAGCAGACCTTCCCTACTAGCGGAAACCTACAATGAGCAGTTCTTC	TRBD2	TRBJ2-1	TRBV7-9	NA
CASSSGPQETQYF	TGTGCCAGCAGTAGTGGGCCGCAAGAGACCCAGTACTTC	NA	TRBJ2-5	TRBV11-3	NA
CASSLVGRGRRKDTQYF	TGCGCCAGCAGCTTGGTCGGCAGGGGGAGAAGGAAGGATACGCAGTATTTT	TRBD1	TRBJ2-3	TRBV5-1	NA
CASSQGVGAGVYNEQFF	TGTGCCAGCAGCCAGGGTGTAGGTGCGGGAGTCTACAATGAGCAGTTCTTC	TRBD2	TRBJ2-1	TRBV3-1/TRBV3-2	NA
CASSQGGAGELFF	TGTGCCAGCAGCCAAGGGGGAGCCGGGGAGCTGTTTTTT	NA	TRBJ2-2	TRBV3-1/TRBV3-2	NA
CASSYRVGETQYF	TGTGCCAGCAGCTACAGGGTAGGGGAGACCCAGTACTTC	NA	TRBJ2-5	TRBV5-6	NA
CASRGLAGEADTQYF	TGTGCCAGCAGAGGACTAGCGGGAGAAGCAGATACGCAGTATTTT	TRBD2	TRBJ2-3	TRBV4-2	NA
CASTAITGRNTEAFF	TGTGCCAGTACTGCGATAACAGGACGGAACACTGAAGCTTTCTTT	NA	TRBJ1-1	TRBV19	NA
CASSLLPPPQLQETQYF	TGTGCCAGCAGTTTACTGCCCCCCCCACAGCTCCAAGAGACCCAGTACTTC	NA	TRBJ2-5	TRBV27	NA
CASSQRQGLGSPLHF	TGTGCCAGCAGCCAAAGACAGGGCTTAGGCTCACCCCTCCACTTT	TRBD1	TRBJ1-6	TRBV3-1/TRBV3-2	NA
CASSLTSGRGNIQYF	TGTGCCAGCAGCTTGACTAGCGGGAGGGGAAACATTCAGTACTTC	TRBD2	TRBJ2-4	TRBV5-8	once
CASSDRPKGETQYF	TGCGCCAGCAGTGACAGACCCAAGGGGGAGACCCAGTACTTC	NA	TRBJ2-5	TRBV10-2	few
CASSKKFRDRGRVYGYTF	TGTGCCAGCAGCAAAAAGTTCCGGGACAGGGGGCGAGTCTATGGCTACACCTTC	NA	TRBJ1-2	TRBV21-1	once
CASSLLGGEQYF	TGTGCCAGCAGCTTATTGGGGGGCGAGCAGTACTTC	NA	TRBJ2-7	TRBV7-9	NA
CASSVSLGRSGSVDEQFF	TGTGCCAGCAGCGTATCCCTGGGAAGAAGCGGGAGTGTCGATGAGCAGTTCTTC	TRBD2	TRBJ2-1	TRBV9	NA
CASRSGTGVTEAFF	TGTGCCAGCAGATCCGGGACAGGGGTCACTGAAGCTTTCTTT	TRBD1	TRBJ1-1	TRBV6-5	NA
CASTQGGEQFF	TGTGCCAGCACCCAGGGGGGTGAGCAGTTCTTC	NA	TRBJ2-1	TRBV9	NA
CASSIESGRATNEQFF	TGTGCCAGTAGTATAGAGAGCGGGAGGGCGACCAATGAGCAGTTCTTC	TRBD2	TRBJ2-1	TRBV19	NA
CASSLVGAQGELFF	TGTGCCAGCAGCTTAGTGGGGGCTCAAGGGGAGCTGTTTTTT	NA	TRBJ2-2	TRBV11-2	NA
CASSLEGAWVGTEAFF	TGCGCCAGCAGCTTGGAGGGGGCCTGGGTGGGCACTGAAGCTTTCTTT	TRBD1	TRBJ1-1	TRBV5-1	NA
CASREGGAPKLNSPLHF	TGTGCCAGCAGAGAGGGGGGGGCCCCGAAACTAAATTCACCCCTCCACTTT	NA	TRBJ1-6	TRBV9	NA
CASSYSGSGGPEAFF	TGTGCCAGCAGTTACTCGGGTAGCGGGGGCCCTGAAGCTTTCTTT	NA	TRBJ1-1	TRBV6-5	NA
CASSRVPGLGYTGELFF	TGTGCCAGCAGCCGAGTCCCGGGACTAGGTTATACCGGGGAGCTGTTTTTT	TRBD2	TRBJ2-2	TRBV3-1/TRBV3-2	once
CASSVDSANYGYTF	TGTGCCAGCAGCGTAGACAGCGCAAACTATGGCTACACCTTC	NA	TRBJ1-2	TRBV11-2	NA
CATQGADGSNQPQHF	TGTGCCACCCAGGGTGCGGACGGCAGCAATCAGCCCCAGCATTTT	NA	TRBJ1-5	TRBV24-1	NA
CASSGRAEGTIYF	TGTGCCAGCAGCGGACGGGCCGAGGGCACCATATATTTT	NA	TRBJ1-3	TRBV27	NA
CASGAGAGEAFF	TGTGCTAGTGGTGCGGGGGCAGGTGAAGCTTTCTTT	NA	TRBJ1-1	TRBV12-5	NA
CASSHGTDPPRLFF	TGTGCCAGCAGCCACGGGACAGACCCTCCCCGCCTGTTTTTT	TRBD1	TRBJ1-4	TRBV6-5	NA
CSVEEEYGGSKFF	TGCAGCGTTGAGGAGGAATATGGCGGGAGTAAGTTCTTC	TRBD2	TRBJ2-1	TRBV29-1	NA
CSGGTGQATDTQYF	TGCAGCGGAGGAACAGGACAGGCCACAGATACGCAGTATTTT	TRBD1	TRBJ2-3	TRBV29-1	NA
CASSQRPYNEQFF	TGTGCCAGTAGTCAGAGGCCCTACAATGAGCAGTTCTTC	NA	TRBJ2-1	TRBV19	NA
CASSPDTSRPPYEQYF	TGTGCCAGCAGTCCCGACACCTCTCGACCACCCTACGAGCAGTACTTC	NA	TRBJ2-7	TRBV27	NA
CATSDFPNTEAFF	TGTGCCACCAGTGATTTCCCTAACACTGAAGCTTTCTTT	NA	TRBJ1-1	TRBV24-1	NA
CASSQSRVLNSGANVLTF	TGCGCCAGCAGTCAATCGAGAGTATTAAACTCTGGGGCCAACGTCCTGACTTTC	NA	TRBJ2-6	TRBV23-1	NA
CASSLYGGGKSGNTIYF	TGTGCCAGCAGTTTATACGGGGGAGGAAAATCTGGAAACACCATATATTTT	NA	TRBJ1-3	TRBV28	once
CASSPSGEQYF	TGTGCCAGCAGTCCCTCGGGGGAGCAGTACTTC	NA	TRBJ2-7	TRBV12-3/TRBV12-4	NA
CASTQGGVNTEAFF	TGTGCCAGTACCCAAGGGGGCGTGAACACTGAAGCTTTCTTT	TRBD1	TRBJ1-1	TRBV19	NA
CASSLLQGPLRGNQPQHF	TGTGCCAGCAGCTTATTACAGGGGCCTCTAAGGGGCAATCAGCCCCAGCATTTT	TRBD1	TRBJ1-5	TRBV7-8	NA
CATSRDSTGRQPQHF	TGTGCCACCAGCAGAGATTCTACGGGGAGGCAGCCCCAGCATTTT	NA	TRBJ1-5	TRBV15	NA
CASSLDRGSVYEQYF	TGTGCCAGCAGCTTAGACCGGGGGTCTGTCTACGAGCAGTACTTC	NA	TRBJ2-7	TRBV7-3	once
CATSREATGYGYTF	TGTGCCACCAGCAGAGAGGCGACAGGGTACGGCTACACCTTC	TRBD1	TRBJ1-2	TRBV15	NA
CASSDSTKRVTYEQYF	TGTGCCAGCAGTGACTCGACTAAAAGGGTAACCTACGAGCAGTACTTC	NA	TRBJ2-7	TRBV6-4	NA
CASSLSAAGHSNQPQHF	TGTGCCAGCAGTTTAAGTGCGGCGGGTCATAGCAATCAGCCCCAGCATTTT	NA	TRBJ1-5	TRBV27	NA
CASSPELGAQRTDTQYF	TGTGCCAGCTCACCAGAATTGGGGGCCCAGAGGACAGATACGCAGTATTTT	NA	TRBJ2-3	TRBV18	NA
CASSQEASGSAYTGELFF	TGCGCCAGCAGCCAAGAGGCTAGCGGGAGTGCGTACACCGGGGAGCTGTTTTTT	TRBD2	TRBJ2-2	TRBV4-3	NA
CASSELYEETQYF	TGTGCCAGCAGTGAACTCTATGAAGAGACCCAGTACTTC	NA	TRBJ2-5	TRBV2	NA
CASSDRLFDTQYF	TGTGCCAGCAGTGACAGGCTTTTTGATACGCAGTATTTT	NA	TRBJ2-3	TRBV27	NA
CASYDRGGVYYGYTF	TGTGCCAGCTACGACAGGGGAGGAGTCTACTATGGCTACACCTTC	TRBD1	TRBJ1-2	TRBV5-4	NA
CASSSDRYSGNTIYF	TGTGCCAGCAGTAGCGACAGATACTCTGGAAACACCATATATTTT	NA	TRBJ1-3	TRBV6-5	NA
CASSEQGSYQPQHF	TGTGCCAGCAGTGAACAGGGGTCCTATCAGCCCCAGCATTTT	NA	TRBJ1-5	TRBV2	few
CASSSTAYEQYF	TGTGCCAGCAGTTCGACAGCGTACGAGCAGTACTTC	NA	TRBJ2-7	TRBV6-2/TRBV6-3	NA
CASSLGTLREQYF	TGCGCCAGCAGCTTGGGTACCCTTCGGGAGCAGTACTTC	NA	TRBJ2-7	TRBV5-1	NA
CASSSEMADTQYF	TGTGCCAGCAGTTCTGAGATGGCAGATACGCAGTATTTT	NA	TRBJ2-3	TRBV5-4	NA
CSVEEGDRGLIDTQYF	TGCAGCGTTGAAGAGGGTGACAGGGGGCTGATAGATACGCAGTATTTT	TRBD1	TRBJ2-3	TRBV29-1	NA